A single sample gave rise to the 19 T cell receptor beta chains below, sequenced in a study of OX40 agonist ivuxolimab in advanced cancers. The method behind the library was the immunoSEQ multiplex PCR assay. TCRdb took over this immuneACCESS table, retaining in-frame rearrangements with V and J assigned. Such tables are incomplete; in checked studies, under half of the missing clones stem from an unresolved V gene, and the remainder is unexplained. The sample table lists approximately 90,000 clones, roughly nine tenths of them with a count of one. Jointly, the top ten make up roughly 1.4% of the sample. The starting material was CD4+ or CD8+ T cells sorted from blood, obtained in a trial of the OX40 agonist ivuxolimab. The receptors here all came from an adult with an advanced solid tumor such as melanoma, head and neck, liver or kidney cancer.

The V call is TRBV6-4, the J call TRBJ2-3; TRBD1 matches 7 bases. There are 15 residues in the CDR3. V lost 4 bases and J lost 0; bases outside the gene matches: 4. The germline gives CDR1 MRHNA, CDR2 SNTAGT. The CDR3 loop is CASSADRASTDTQYF. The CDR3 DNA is TGTGCCAGCAGTGCCGACAGGGCTAGCACAGATACGCAGTATTTT.

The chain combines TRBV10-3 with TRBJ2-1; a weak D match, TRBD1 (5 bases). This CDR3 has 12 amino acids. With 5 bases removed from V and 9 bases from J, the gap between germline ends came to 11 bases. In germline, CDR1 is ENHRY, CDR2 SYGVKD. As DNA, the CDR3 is TGTGCCATCAGTCGCAGGGAAGGTGAGCAGTTCTTC. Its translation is CAISRREGEQFF.

In DNA form, the CDR3 reads TGTGCCAGCAGCTTAGAACTAGCGGCCACCGGGGAGCTGTTTTTT. Encoded protein: CASSLELAATGELFF. The chain recombines TRBV11-2 with TRBJ2-2; 8 nucleotides agree with TRBD2. CDR1 is SGHAT, CDR2 FQNNGV, per germline. V was pared by 0 bases and J by 4 bases, with 1 base of the junction left unmatched. The CDR3 has 15 amino acids.

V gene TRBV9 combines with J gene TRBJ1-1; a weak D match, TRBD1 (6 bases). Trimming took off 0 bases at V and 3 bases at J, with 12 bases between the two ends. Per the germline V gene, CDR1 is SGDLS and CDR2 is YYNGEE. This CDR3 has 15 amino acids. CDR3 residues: CASSVGPGADTEAFF. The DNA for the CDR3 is TGTGCCAGCAGCGTAGGGCCGGGGGCCGACACTGAAGCTTTCTTT.

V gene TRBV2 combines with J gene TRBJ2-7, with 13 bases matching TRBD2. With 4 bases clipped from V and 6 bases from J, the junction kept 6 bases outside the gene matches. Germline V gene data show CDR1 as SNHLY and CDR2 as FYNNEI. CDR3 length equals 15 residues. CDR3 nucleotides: TGTGCCAGCAGTGCCTGGACTAGCGGGAGCAGCGAGCAGTACTTC. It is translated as CASSAWTSGSSEQYF.

CDR3 amino acids: CASSESGDLETEAFF. DNA of the CDR3: TGTGCCAGCAGTGAATCGGGCGATCTTGAGACTGAAGCTTTCTTT. J is TRBJ1-1 and V is TRBV25-1; D ambiguous. From germline, CDR1 is MGHDK and CDR2 SYGVNS. Between the trimmed V and J ends, which lost 1 base and 5 bases, there was a span of 14 bases. The CDR3 loop spans 15 amino acids.

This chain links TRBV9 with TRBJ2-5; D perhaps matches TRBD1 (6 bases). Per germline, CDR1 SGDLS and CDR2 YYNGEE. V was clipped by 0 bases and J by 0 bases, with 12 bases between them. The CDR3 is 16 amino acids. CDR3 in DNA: TGTGCCAGCAGCGTAGGTGGACAGTTGTACCAAGAGACCCAGTACTTC. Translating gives CASSVGGQLYQETQYF.

DNA of the CDR3: TGTGCTCCCCATAGGGGGCTAGGGGAGGTCGAGCAGTACTTC. It encodes CAPHRGLGEVEQYF. V is TRBV15 and J is TRBJ2-7; D is perhaps TRBD1 (7 bases). Germline V gene data show CDR1 as LNHNV and CDR2 as YYDKDF (reference sequence). The CDR3 contains 14 residues.

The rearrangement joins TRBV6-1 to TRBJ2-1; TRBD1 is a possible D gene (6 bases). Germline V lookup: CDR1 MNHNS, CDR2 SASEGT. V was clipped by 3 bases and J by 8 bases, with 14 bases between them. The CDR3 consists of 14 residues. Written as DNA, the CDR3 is TGTGCCAGCAGTGATGACGGGCGGACAGATGAGCAGTTCTTC. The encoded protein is CASSDDGRTDEQFF.

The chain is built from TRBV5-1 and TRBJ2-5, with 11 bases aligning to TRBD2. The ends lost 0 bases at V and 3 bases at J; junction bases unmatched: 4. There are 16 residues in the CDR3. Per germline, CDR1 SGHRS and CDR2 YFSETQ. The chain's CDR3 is CASSLELAGEEETQYF. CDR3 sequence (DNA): TGCGCCAGCAGCTTGGAACTAGCGGGAGAAGAAGAGACCCAGTACTTC.

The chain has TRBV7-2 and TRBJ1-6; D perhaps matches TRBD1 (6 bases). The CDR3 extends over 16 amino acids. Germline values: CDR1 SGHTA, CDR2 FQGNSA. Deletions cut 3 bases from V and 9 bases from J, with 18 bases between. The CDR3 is CASSFRLGRGTSPLHF. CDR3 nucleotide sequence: TGTGCCAGCAGCTTCAGGTTGGGCAGGGGCACTTCACCCCTCCACTTT.

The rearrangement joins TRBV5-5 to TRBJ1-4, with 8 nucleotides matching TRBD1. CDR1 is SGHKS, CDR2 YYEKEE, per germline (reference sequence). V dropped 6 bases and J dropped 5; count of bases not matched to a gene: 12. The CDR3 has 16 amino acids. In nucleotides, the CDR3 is TGTGCCAGCAACCTCTTGGTGGCAGGGGGCAATGAAAAACTGTTTTTT. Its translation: CASNLLVAGGNEKLFF.

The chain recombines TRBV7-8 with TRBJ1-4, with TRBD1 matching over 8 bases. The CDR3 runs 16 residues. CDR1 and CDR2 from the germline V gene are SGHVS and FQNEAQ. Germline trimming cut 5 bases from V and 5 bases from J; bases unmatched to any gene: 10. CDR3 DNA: TGTGCCAGCAGCGGACCGGGACAGGTCCTAAATGAAAAACTGTTTTTT. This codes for CASSGPGQVLNEKLFF. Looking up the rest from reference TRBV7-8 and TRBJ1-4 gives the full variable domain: GAGVSQSPRYKVAKRGQDVALRCDPISGHVSLFWYQQALGQGPEFLTYFQNEAQLDKSGLPSDRFFAERPEGSVSTLKIQRTQQEDSAVYLCASSGPGQVLNEKLFFGSGTQLSVL.

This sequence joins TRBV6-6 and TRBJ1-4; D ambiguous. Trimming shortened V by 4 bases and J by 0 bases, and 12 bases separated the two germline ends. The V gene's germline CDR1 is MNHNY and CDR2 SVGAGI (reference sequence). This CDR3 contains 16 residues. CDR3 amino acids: CASSSAAVATNEKLFF. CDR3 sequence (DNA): TGTGCCAGCAGTTCCGCTGCGGTTGCAACTAATGAAAAACTGTTTTTT.

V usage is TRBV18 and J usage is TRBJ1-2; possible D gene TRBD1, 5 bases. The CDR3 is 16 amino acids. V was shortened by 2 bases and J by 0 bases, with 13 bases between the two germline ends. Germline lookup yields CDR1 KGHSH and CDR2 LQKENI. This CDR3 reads CASSPSREISNYGYTF. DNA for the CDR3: TGTGCCAGCTCACCAAGCAGGGAAATATCTAACTATGGCTACACCTTC.

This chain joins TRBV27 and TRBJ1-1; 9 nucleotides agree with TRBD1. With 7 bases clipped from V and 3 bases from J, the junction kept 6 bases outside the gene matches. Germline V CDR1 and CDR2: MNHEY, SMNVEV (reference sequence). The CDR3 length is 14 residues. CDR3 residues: CASIKQGADTEAFF. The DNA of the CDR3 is TGTGCCAGCATCAAACAGGGGGCTGACACTGAAGCTTTCTTT.

This CDR3 reads CASKGGQDTDTQYF. CDR3 in DNA: TGTGCCAGCAAAGGGGGACAGGACACAGATACGCAGTATTTT. The chain recombines TRBV6-6 with TRBJ2-3, with TRBD1 identical over 8 bases. The V gene's germline CDR1 is MNHNY and CDR2 SVGAGI (reference sequence). V dropped 7 bases and J dropped 2; count of bases not matched to a gene: 5. This CDR3 spans 14 amino acids.

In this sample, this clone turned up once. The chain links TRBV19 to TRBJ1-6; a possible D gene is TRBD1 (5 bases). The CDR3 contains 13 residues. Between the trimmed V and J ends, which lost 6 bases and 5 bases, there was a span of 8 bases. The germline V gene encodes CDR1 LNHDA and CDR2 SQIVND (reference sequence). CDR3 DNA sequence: TGTGCCAGTAGGACAGCCAATAATTCACCCCTCCACTTT. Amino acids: CASRTANNSPLHF.

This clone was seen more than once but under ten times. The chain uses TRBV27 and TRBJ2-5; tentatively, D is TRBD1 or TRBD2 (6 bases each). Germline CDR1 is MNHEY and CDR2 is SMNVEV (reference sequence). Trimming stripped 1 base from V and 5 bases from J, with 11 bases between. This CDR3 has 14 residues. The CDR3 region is CASSLWGAGETQYF. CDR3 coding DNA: TGTGCCAGCAGTTTATGGGGGGCCGGTGAGACCCAGTACTTC.